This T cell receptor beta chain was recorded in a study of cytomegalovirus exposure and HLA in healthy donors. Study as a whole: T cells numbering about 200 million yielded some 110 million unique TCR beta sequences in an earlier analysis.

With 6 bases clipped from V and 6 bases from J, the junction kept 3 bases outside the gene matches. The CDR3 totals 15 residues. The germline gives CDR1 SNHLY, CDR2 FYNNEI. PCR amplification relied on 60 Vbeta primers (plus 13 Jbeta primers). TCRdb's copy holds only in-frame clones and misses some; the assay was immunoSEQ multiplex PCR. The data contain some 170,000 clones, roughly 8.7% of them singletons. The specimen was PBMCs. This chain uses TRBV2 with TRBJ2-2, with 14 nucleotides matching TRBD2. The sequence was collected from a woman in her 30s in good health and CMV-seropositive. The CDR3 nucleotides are TGTGCCAGCAGAGAGACTAGCGGGAGGGCCGGGGAGCTGTTTTTT. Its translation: CASRETSGRAGELFF.